This T cell receptor (beta chain) was recorded in a study of CD4+ T cells in melanoma. Germline V lookup: CDR1 MNHEY, CDR2 SMNVEV (reference sequence). The CDR3 runs to 15 residues. V dropped 4 bases and J dropped 8 bases, with 20 bases sitting between them. Some clones are missing from TCRdb's copy, which holds only in-frame ones; the method was immunoSEQ multiplex PCR. The profile covers 11,000 to 15,000 clones, with roughly two thirds appearing a single time and less than 20% taken by the ten largest. Notes on this clone: Its antigen remains unknown.

Findings and caveats of the study: Reportedly, melanoma neoantigen-specific CD4+ T cells showed varied differentiation states. CD8+ T cell, macrophage and B cell function reportedly correlated with neoantigen-specific CD4+ T cells.

V usage is TRBV27 and J usage is TRBJ1-2; D is perhaps TRBD1 (5 bases). This receptor was taken from a human donor with melanoma. Sequenced input: cells from a culture (not recorded whether cultured in vitro). The CDR3 DNA is TGTGCCAGCAGTTCGTGGGGGAGTAAGGGCCGGGGCTACACCTTC. Amino acid sequence: CASSSWGSKGRGYTF.